The sample holds a few counts of the clone carrying this T cell receptor beta chain. The antigen remains unidentified. TCRdb re-called the 5' RACE reads through MiXCR, storing one row per CDR3 protein. The profile shows approximately 350,000 distinct CDR3 sequences, roughly 11% of them singletons. This specimen belongs to a study of T cells after yellow fever vaccination. The study, taken as a whole, reports: Faster peaking, at day 5 versus 15, marked a secondary response that was weaker.

The CDR3 totals 14 residues. The V gene's germline CDR1 is SGHTA and CDR2 FQGTGA. Losses at the gene ends were 5 bases for V and 3 bases for J; bases not matched to a gene: 4. The chain has TRBV7-3 and TRBJ2-1; 7 positions match TRBD1. This clonotype originated in a man younger than 35 who received the YFV17D yellow fever vaccine. The specimen was PBMCs, collected on the day of the first yellow fever vaccination. The CDR3 loop is CASSAGTVYNEQFF. In DNA, the CDR3 is TGTGCCAGCAGCGCCGGGACAGTCTACAATGAGCAGTTCTTC.